This TCR beta chain originates from a study of blood T cell repertoires in COVID-19. Study as a whole: PBMCs, B-cell-depleted T cells, or T cells were the source of the cDNA or gDNA that made up the material.

The V and J ends lost 5 bases and 4 bases respectively, with 11 bases between them. The CDR3 is 13 residues long. The germline CDR1 and CDR2 sequences are SEHNR and FQNEAQ (reference sequence). Profiling relied on immunoSEQ multiplex PCR, and the TCRdb table lists in-frame clones only, not all of them. The repertoire holds around 340,000 clones, with roughly 89% as singletons. The sequence was obtained from a woman in her sixties or seventies with COVID-19, enrolled during active disease. The V and J genes are TRBV7-9 and TRBJ1-1; D perhaps matches TRBD1 (5 bases). The sequenced material came from peripheral blood. Written as DNA, the CDR3 is TGTGCCAGCAGCCAAGCGGGGGGCACTGAAGCTTTCTTT. It is translated as CASSQAGGTEAFF.